Ten or more counts support the clone carrying this T cell receptor (beta chain). Its antigen is currently unknown. This record belongs to a study of blood T cells in healthy people across ages. Study-wide results and limits: Percentage of naive T cells showed a strong correlation with TCR beta diversity. It was the long-lived donors that had more naive CD4+ cells and higher diversity than aged donors. Since the PBMCs were unsorted, naive and antigen-experienced cells could not be conclusively compared.

The use of a sample-barcoded 5' primer and a J-beta primer mix characterized a second PCR of roughly 6 to 12 cycles. TCRdb re-derived calls from the 5' RACE reads in MiXCR, one entry per CDR3 protein. The sample records 700,000 or so distinct CDR3 sequences, around 43% being singletons. The sequenced material came from blood. The sequence came from an elderly man in good health.

CDR3 loop: CSARDYNEQFF. The CDR3 coding sequence is TGCAGTGCTAGAGACTACAATGAGCAGTTCTTC. The gene calls are TRBV20-1 and TRBJ2-1; unclear D gene. Germline-derived CDR1 and CDR2 are DFQATT and SNEGSKA (reference sequence). The CDR3 has 11 residues. The ends were cut back, 0 bases at V and 3 bases at J, with 0 bases in the middle.